This T cell receptor (beta chain) was profiled in a study of Ad26.COV2.S vaccination and SARS-CoV-2 variants. Profiling relied on immunoSEQ multiplex PCR, and the TCRdb table lists in-frame clones only, not all of them. The table shows 300,000 to 400,000 clones, with about 92% occurring only once. The CDR3 sequence is 14 residues long. Germline CDR1 MGHRA, CDR2 YSYEKL. Trimming pared 0 bases from V and 3 bases from J, leaving 8 bases between. This receptor was identified in a human donor who had recovered from COVID-19. This chain links TRBV4-1 with TRBJ1-1; D is uncertain. Sequences were derived from peripheral blood, sampled after recovery from COVID-19. The CDR3 DNA follows: TGCGCCAGCAGCCAAGAGGGGTGGGACACTGAAGCTTTCTTT. This encodes CASSQEGWDTEAFF.